These T cell receptor beta chains were read from a single sample in a study of T-cell reconstitution after alpha-beta-depleted transplantation in children. A single record per CDR3 protein comes from TCRdb applying MiXCR to the PCR reads. Of some 550,000 distinct CDR3 sequences listed, 23% are singletons. This specimen was PBMCs, mostly from graft donor cells, taken 360 days after TCRalphabeta/CD19-depleted stem cell transplant. The receptor set was obtained from a boy in the first two years of life who had a stem cell transplant for acute myeloid leukemia, so the T cells may come from the graft donor. The CDR3 runs from the conserved cysteine through the conserved F or W. D genes are given only for firm matches. Only part of the rows carry a size: once, few, many, or a class if the clone is expanded.

v_gene	d_gene	abundance	len	j_gene	CDR3aa	CDR3nt
TRBV20-1	.	many	12	TRBJ1-5	CSARTSNQPQHF	TGCAGTGCTAGAACCAGCAATCAGCCCCAGCATTTT
TRBV7-6	TRBD2	.	18	TRBJ2-1	CASSLIPLGGGAYNEQFF	TGTGCCAGCAGCTTAATCCCCCTTGGCGGGGGGGCCTACAATGAGCAGTTCTTC
TRBV12-3/TRBV12-4	.	.	14	TRBJ2-2	CASSVDTNTGELFF	TGTGCCAGCAGTGTGGACACTAACACCGGGGAGCTGTTTTTT
TRBV5-6	.	many	16	TRBJ2-3	CASRPLMGGRPDTQYF	TGTGCCAGCAGGCCCCTTATGGGGGGGCGGCCAGATACGCAGTATTTT
TRBV5-1	.	.	14	TRBJ2-3	CASSAGQNWNTQYF	TGCGCCAGCAGCGCGGGACAGAACTGGAATACGCAGTATTTT
TRBV28	.	many	14	TRBJ2-2	CASSSNRDTGELFF	TGTGCCAGCAGTTCTAACAGGGACACCGGGGAGCTGTTTTTT
TRBV28	TRBD1	.	15	TRBJ2-5	CASSAAGGSQETQYF	TGTGCCAGCAGTGCCGCAGGGGGCTCTCAAGAGACCCAGTACTTC
TRBV29-1	TRBD1	.	13	TRBJ1-2	CSVLGQANYGYTF	TGCAGCGTTCTGGGACAGGCTAACTATGGCTACACCTTC
TRBV12-3/TRBV12-4	TRBD1	.	15	TRBJ2-1	CASSLRQGGNNEQFF	TGTGCCAGCAGTTTACGACAGGGGGGGAACAATGAGCAGTTCTTC
TRBV9	TRBD1	.	15	TRBJ2-5	CASSVDDRASKTQYF	TGTGCCAGCAGCGTAGACGACAGGGCGTCGAAGACCCAGTACTTC
TRBV5-5	.	.	12	TRBJ2-7	CASSLEGCEQYF	TGTGCCAGCAGCTTGGAAGGCTGCGAGCAGTACTTC
TRBV20-1	TRBD1	many	15	TRBJ1-5	CSAKRGTVINQPQHF	TGCAGTGCTAAAAGGGGGACAGTGATAAATCAGCCCCAGCATTTT
TRBV5-1	.	.	14	TRBJ1-2	CASSLDSDTYGYTF	TGCGCCAGCAGCTTGGATTCAGACACCTATGGCTACACCTTC
TRBV12-3/TRBV12-4	.	.	14	TRBJ2-3	CASSSRRGPDTQYF	TGTGCCAGCAGCTCCAGAAGGGGCCCAGATACGCAGTATTTT
TRBV7-3	.	many	14	TRBJ2-3	CASSLTKVTDTQYF	TGTGCCAGCAGCTTAACGAAGGTTACGGATACGCAGTATTTT
TRBV7-9	.	.	11	TRBJ2-3	CLLSVLDTQYF	TGTCTCCTGAGCGTACTAGATACGCAGTATTTT
TRBV20-1	.	few	14	TRBJ1-2	CSATLGAANYGYTF	TGCAGTGCTACCCTTGGGGCGGCGAACTATGGCTACACCTTC
TRBV7-2	TRBD1	.	17	TRBJ1-1	CASSYLPGTDMNTEAFF	TGTGCCAGCAGCTACTTGCCCGGGACAGACATGAACACTGAAGCTTTCTTT
TRBV15	.	.	13	TRBJ1-1	CATSVREVTEAFF	TGTGCCACCAGCGTGAGGGAGGTCACTGAAGCTTTCTTT
TRBV20-1	.	.	13	TRBJ2-7	CSAQRDIFYEQYF	TGCAGTGCTCAGCGGGACATCTTCTACGAGCAGTACTTC
TRBV29-1	.	.	13	TRBJ2-7	CSVGGRQTYEQYF	TGCAGCGTTGGTGGGAGACAGACCTACGAGCAGTACTTC
TRBV10-3	.	.	13	TRBJ2-2	CAISETGPGELFF	TGTGCCATCAGTGAGACAGGTCCCGGGGAGCTGTTTTTT
TRBV12-3/TRBV12-4	.	few	12	TRBJ1-1	CASSLVRLEAFF	TGTGCCAGCAGTTTAGTTCGCCTTGAAGCTTTCTTT
TRBV6-5	TRBD2	.	16	TRBJ2-1	CASSSWTSGGYNEQFF	TGTGCCAGCAGTTCCTGGACTAGCGGGGGCTACAATGAGCAGTTCTTC
TRBV20-1	.	many	14	TRBJ2-3	CSAGSTGNTDTQYF	TGCAGTGCTGGGTCTACAGGAAACACAGATACGCAGTATTTT
TRBV7-2	.	many	15	TRBJ1-2	CASSHGTRPNYGYTF	TGTGCCAGCAGCCACGGGACGAGGCCTAACTATGGCTACACCTTC
TRBV6-2/TRBV6-3	.	many	14	TRBJ2-1	CASSLTGLGNEQFF	TGTGCCAGCAGTTTGACAGGTCTTGGCAATGAGCAGTTCTTC
TRBV12-3/TRBV12-4	.	.	13	TRBJ1-1	CASSLYLNTEAFF	TGTGCCAGCAGTTTGTACCTGAACACTGAAGCTTTCTTT
TRBV9	TRBD2	few	17	TRBJ2-1	CASSVVLKRGVDNEQFF	TGTGCCAGCAGCGTAGTATTGAAGCGGGGGGTAGACAATGAGCAGTTCTTC
TRBV12-3/TRBV12-4	TRBD1	.	15	TRBJ1-4	CASSAGTGGAEKLFF	TGTGCCAGCAGTGCGGGGACAGGGGGCGCAGAAAAACTGTTTTTT
TRBV20-1	.	.	12	TRBJ2-3	CRTGTVTDTQYF	TGCAGAACCGGGACGGTAACAGATACGCAGTATTTT
TRBV20-1	TRBD1	few	14	TRBJ1-6	CSAKSGQWTGALHF	TGCAGTGCTAAGTCGGGACAGTGGACCGGGGCCCTCCACTTT
TRBV6-1	.	.	15	TRBJ2-2	CASSPRRENTGELFF	TGTGCCAGCAGCCCAAGACGGGAGAACACCGGGGAGCTGTTTTTT
TRBV6-1	TRBD2	few	17	TRBJ2-1	CASRTTRLAGIYNEQFF	TGTGCCAGCAGAACTACTAGACTAGCGGGGATATACAATGAGCAGTTCTTC
TRBV20-1	.	many	14	TRBJ2-5	CSARQAPRTETQYF	TGCAGTGCTAGACAGGCCCCCCGAACAGAGACCCAGTACTTC
TRBV6-5	.	few	12	TRBJ1-4	CASSPMNEKLFF	TGTGCCAGCAGTCCGATGAATGAAAAACTGTTTTTT
TRBV7-9	TRBD1	once	16	TRBJ2-7	CASSPYTGGEFHEQYF	TGTGCCAGCAGCCCGTATACAGGGGGCGAATTCCACGAGCAGTACTTC
TRBV7-9	TRBD2	few	13	TRBJ2-3	CASIRGGTDTQYF	TGTGCCAGCATACGGGGGGGGACAGATACGCAGTATTTT
TRBV27	TRBD2	many	16	TRBJ2-2	CASSPGTSGGVGELFF	TGTGCCAGCAGCCCCGGGACTAGCGGGGGCGTCGGGGAGCTGTTTTTT
TRBV29-1	TRBD1	many	12	TRBJ2-1	CSGDRGGNEQFF	TGCAGCGGGGACAGGGGTGGAAATGAGCAGTTCTTC
TRBV11-1	TRBD1	.	18	TRBJ2-1	CASSLNRGGAPTYNEQFF	TGTGCCAGCAGCCTTAACAGAGGGGGCGCACCCACCTACAATGAGCAGTTCTTC
TRBV5-1	.	.	15	TRBJ2-7	CASSPGDSLSYEQYF	TGCGCCAGCAGCCCGGGGGACAGCCTCTCCTACGAGCAGTACTTC
TRBV20-1	.	few	15	TRBJ2-2	CSARQTGANTGELFF	TGCAGTGCTAGACAGACAGGAGCGAACACCGGGGAGCTGTTTTTT
TRBV6-2/TRBV6-3	.	.	15	TRBJ2-5	CASSYIGQPKETQYF	TGTGCCAGCAGTTATATCGGACAGCCAAAAGAGACCCAGTACTTC
TRBV29-1	TRBD2	many	14	TRBJ2-2	CSVEDLSGAGELFF	TGCAGCGTTGAAGACCTTAGCGGGGCCGGGGAGCTGTTTTTT